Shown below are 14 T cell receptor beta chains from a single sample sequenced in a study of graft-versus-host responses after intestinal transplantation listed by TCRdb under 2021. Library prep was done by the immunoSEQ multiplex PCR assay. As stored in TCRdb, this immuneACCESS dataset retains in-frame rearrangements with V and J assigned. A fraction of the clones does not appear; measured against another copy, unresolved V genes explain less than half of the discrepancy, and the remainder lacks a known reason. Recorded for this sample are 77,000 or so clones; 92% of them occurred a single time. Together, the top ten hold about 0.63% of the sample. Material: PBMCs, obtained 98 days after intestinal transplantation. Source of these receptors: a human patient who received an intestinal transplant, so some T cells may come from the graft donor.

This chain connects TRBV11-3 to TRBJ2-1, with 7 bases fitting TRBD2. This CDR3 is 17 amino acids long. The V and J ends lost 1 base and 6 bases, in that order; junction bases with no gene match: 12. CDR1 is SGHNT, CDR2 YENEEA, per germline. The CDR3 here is CASSLGGGEGPRNEQFF. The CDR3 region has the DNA TGTGCCAGCAGCTTAGGGGGCGGGGAGGGTCCCCGCAATGAGCAGTTCTTC.

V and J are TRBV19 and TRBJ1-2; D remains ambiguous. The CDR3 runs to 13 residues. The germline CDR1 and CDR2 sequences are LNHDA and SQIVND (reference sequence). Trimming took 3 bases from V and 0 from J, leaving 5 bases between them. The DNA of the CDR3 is TGTGCCAGTAGTATTTTTCCTAACTATGGCTACACCTTC. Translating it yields CASSIFPNYGYTF.

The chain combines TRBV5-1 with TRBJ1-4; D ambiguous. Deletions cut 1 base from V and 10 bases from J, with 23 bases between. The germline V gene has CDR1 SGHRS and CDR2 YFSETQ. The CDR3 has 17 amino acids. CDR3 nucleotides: TGCGCCAGCAGCTTGCTGGGTCTTACCCTGTCGGGTGGAAAACTGTTTTTT. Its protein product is CASSLLGLTLSGGKLFF.

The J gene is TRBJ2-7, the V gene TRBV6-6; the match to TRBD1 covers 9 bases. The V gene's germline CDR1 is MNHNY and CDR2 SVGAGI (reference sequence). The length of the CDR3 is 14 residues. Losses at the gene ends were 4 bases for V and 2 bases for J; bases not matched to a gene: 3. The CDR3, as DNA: TGTGCCAGCAGTTGGGGGACAGGGACCTACGAGCAGTACTTC. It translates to CASSWGTGTYEQYF.

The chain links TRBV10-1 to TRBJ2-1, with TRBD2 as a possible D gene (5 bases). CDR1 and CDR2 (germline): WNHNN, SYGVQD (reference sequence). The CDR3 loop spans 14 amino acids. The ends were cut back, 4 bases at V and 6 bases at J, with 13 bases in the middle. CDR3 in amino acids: CASSALDPLNEQFF. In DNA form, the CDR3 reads TGCGCCAGCAGTGCACTAGATCCCCTCAATGAGCAGTTCTTC.

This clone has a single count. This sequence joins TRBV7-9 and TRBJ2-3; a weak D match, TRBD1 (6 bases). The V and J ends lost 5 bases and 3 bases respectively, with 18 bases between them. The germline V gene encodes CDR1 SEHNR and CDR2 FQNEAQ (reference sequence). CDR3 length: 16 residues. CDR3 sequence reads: CASSPPGQPQTDTQYF. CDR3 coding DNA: TGTGCCAGCAGCCCTCCAGGACAGCCGCAAACAGATACGCAGTATTTT.

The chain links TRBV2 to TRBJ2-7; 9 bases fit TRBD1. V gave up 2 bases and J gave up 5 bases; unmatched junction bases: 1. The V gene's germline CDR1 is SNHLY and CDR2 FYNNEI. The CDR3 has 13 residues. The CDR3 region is CASSERTGDEQYF. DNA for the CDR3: TGTGCCAGCAGTGAAAGGACAGGGGACGAGCAGTACTTC.

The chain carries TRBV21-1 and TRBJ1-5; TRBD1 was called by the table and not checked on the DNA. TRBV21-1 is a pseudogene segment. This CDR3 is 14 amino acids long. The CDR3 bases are TGTGCCAGCAGCACTACAGGAAGTAATCAGCCCCAGCATTTT. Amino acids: CASSTTGSNQPQHF.

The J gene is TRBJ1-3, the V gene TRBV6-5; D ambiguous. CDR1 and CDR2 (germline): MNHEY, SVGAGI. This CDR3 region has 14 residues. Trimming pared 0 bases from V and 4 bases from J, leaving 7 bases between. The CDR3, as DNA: TGTGCCAGCAGTTACTCGGCGGGGGGAAACACCATATATTTT. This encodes CASSYSAGGNTIYF.

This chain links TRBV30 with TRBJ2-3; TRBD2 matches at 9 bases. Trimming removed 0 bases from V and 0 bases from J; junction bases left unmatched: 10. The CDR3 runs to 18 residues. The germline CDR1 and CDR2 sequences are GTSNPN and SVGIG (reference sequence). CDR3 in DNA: TGTGCCTGGAGTGTAGGAGCGGGGGGACCTTCTAGCACAGATACGCAGTATTTT. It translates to CAWSVGAGGPSSTDTQYF.

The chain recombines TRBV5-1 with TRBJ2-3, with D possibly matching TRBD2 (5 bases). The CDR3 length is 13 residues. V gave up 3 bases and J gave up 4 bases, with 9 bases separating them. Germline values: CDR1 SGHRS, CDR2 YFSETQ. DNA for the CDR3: TGCGCCAGCAGCTGGCCGGGGTCAGATACGCAGTATTTT. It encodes CASSWPGSDTQYF.

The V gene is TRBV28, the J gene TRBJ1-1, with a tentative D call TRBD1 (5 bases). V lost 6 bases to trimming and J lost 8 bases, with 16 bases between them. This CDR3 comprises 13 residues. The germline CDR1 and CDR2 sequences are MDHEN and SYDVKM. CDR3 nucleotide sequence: TGTGCCAGCAGGGGACTGATAATGGGCGAAGCTTTCTTT. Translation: CASRGLIMGEAFF.

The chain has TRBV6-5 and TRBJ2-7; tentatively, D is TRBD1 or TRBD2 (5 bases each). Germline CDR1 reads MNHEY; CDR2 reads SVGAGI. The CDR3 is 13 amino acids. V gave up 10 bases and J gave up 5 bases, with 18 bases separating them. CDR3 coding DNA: TGTGCCATCAGCCCACGGTTGGGGGACGAGCAGTACTTC. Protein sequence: CAISPRLGDEQYF.

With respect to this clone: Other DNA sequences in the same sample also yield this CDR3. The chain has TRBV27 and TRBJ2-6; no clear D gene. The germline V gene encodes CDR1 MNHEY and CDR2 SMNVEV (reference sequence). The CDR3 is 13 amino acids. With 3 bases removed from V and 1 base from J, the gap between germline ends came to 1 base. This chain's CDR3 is CASSLSGANVLTF. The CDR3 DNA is TGTGCCAGCAGTTTGTCTGGGGCCAACGTCCTGACTTTC.